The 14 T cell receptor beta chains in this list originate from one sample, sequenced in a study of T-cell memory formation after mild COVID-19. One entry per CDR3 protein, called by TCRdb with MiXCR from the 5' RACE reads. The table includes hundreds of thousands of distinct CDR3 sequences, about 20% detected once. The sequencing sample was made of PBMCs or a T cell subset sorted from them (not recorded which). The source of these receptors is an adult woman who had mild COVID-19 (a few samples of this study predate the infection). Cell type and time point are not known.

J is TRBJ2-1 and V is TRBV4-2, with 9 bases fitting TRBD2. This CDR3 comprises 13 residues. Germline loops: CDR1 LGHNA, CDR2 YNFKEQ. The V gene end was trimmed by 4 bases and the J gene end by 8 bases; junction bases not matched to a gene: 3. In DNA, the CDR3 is TGTGCCAGCAGCCCCGGGACTAGCTATGAGCAGTTCTTC. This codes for CASSPGTSYEQFF.

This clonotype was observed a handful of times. CDR3 sequence reads: CASSFPQGTNQGYTF. For the CDR3, the DNA is TGTGCCAGCAGCTTTCCCCAGGGTACCAACCAAGGCTACACCTTC. The chain carries TRBV5-6 and TRBJ1-2, with D maybe TRBD1 (5 bases). V lost 2 bases and J 8 bases, leaving 19 bases between the germline ends. Germline values: CDR1 SGHDT, CDR2 YYEEEE. The CDR3 covers 15 residues.

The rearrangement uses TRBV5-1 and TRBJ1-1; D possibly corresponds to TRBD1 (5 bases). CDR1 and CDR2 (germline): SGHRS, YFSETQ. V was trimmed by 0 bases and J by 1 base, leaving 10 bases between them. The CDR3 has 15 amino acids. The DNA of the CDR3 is TGCGCCAGCAGCTTGGTTTCCGACAGGAACACTGAAGCTTTCTTT. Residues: CASSLVSDRNTEAFF. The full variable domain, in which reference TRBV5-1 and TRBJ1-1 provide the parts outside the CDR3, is KAGVTQTPRYLIKTRGQQVTLSCSPISGHRSVSWYQQTPGQGLQFLFEYFSETQRNKGNFPGRFSGRQFSNSRSEMNVSTLELGDSALYLCASSLVSDRNTEAFFGQGTRLTVV.

The CDR3 DNA reads TGTGCCACCAGTGATCCAGGGGGCGGTGAGACCCAGTACTTC. Protein product: CATSDPGGGETQYF. V is TRBV24-1 and J is TRBJ2-5; TRBD1 aligns across 8 bases. CDR1 is KGHDR, CDR2 SFDVKD, per germline. V trimming: 3 bases; J trimming: 5 bases; junction bases outside the gene matches: 4. This CDR3 spans 14 amino acids.

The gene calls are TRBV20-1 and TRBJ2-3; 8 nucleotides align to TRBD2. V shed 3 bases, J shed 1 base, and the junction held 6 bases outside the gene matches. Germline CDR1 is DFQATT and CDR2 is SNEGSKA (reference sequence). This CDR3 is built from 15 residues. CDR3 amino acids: CSARKRERGTDTQYF. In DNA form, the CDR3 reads TGCAGTGCTAGGAAGCGGGAGAGGGGCACAGATACGCAGTATTTT.

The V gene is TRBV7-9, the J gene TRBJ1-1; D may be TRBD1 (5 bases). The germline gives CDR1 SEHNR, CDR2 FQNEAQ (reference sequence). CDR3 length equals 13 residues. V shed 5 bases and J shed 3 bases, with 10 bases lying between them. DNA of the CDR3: TGTGCCAGCAGCCCGTGGGGGGACACTGAAGCTTTCTTT. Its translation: CASSPWGDTEAFF.

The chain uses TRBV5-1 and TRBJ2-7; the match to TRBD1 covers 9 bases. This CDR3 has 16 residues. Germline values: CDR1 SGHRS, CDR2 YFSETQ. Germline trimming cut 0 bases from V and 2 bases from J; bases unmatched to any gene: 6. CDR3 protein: CASSLGTGDVAYEQYF. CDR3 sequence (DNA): TGCGCCAGCAGCTTGGGGACAGGGGACGTAGCCTACGAGCAGTACTTC.

CDR3 amino acids: CARETGTSEVKRGEQFF. The CDR3 region has the DNA TGTGCCAGAGAAACAGGGACTAGCGAGGTCAAGAGGGGAGAGCAGTTCTTC. This chain uses TRBV2 with TRBJ2-1; 10 bases are shared with TRBD2. Germline CDR1 SNHLY, CDR2 FYNNEI. This CDR3 has 17 amino acids. The V segment lost 9 bases and the J segment 10 bases; nucleotides outside the gene matches: 21. The whole variable domain, filled in from reference TRBV2 and TRBJ2-1, reads EPEVTQTPSHQVTQMGQEVILRCVPISNHLYFYWYRQILGQKVEFLVSFYNNEISEKSEIFDDQFSVERPDGSNFTLKIRSTKLEDSAMYFCARETGTSEVKRGEQFFGPGTRLTVL.

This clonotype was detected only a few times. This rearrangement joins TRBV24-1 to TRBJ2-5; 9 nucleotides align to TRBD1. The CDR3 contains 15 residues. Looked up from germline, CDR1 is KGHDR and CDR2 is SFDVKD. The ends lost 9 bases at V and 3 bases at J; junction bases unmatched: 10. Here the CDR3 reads CATSPGTGFEETQYF. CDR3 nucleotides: TGTGCCACCTCCCCCGGGACAGGGTTTGAAGAGACCCAGTACTTC.

The CDR3 reads CASSLSPPGLPQETQYF. The CDR3 DNA follows: TGTGCCAGCAGTTTATCCCCACCGGGACTTCCGCAAGAGACCCAGTACTTC. The chain recombines TRBV27 with TRBJ2-5, with a weak D call TRBD2 (6 bases). The CDR3 runs 17 residues. Looked up from germline, CDR1 is MNHEY and CDR2 is SMNVEV (reference sequence). V lost 0 bases and J 2 bases, leaving 16 bases between the germline ends.

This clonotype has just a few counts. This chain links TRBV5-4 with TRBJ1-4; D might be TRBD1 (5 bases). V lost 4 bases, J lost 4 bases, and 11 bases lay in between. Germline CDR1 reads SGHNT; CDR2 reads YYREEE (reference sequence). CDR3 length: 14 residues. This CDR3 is CASSRGRSNEKLFF. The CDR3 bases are TGTGCCAGCAGCAGGGGACGGAGTAATGAAAAACTGTTTTTT.

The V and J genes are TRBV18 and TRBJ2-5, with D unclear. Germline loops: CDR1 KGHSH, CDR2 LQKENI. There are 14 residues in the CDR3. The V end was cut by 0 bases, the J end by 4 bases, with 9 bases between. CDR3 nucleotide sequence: TGTGCCAGCTCACCACCAGGTCGTAGAGAGACCCAGTACTTC. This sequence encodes CASSPPGRRETQYF.

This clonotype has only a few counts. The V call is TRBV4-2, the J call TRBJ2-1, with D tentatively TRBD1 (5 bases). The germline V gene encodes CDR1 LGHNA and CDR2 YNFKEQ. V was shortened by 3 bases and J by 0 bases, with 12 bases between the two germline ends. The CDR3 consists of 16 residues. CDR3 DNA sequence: TGTGCCAGCAGCCACGCTGGGGCCCCCTCCTACAATGAGCAGTTCTTC. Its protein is CASSHAGAPSYNEQFF.

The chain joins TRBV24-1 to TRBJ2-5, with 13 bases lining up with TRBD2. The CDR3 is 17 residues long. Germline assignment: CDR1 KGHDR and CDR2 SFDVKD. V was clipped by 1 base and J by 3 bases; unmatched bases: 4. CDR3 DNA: TGTGCCACCAGTGATTTAGGGACTAGCGGGGACAAAGAGACCCAGTACTTC. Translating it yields CATSDLGTSGDKETQYF.